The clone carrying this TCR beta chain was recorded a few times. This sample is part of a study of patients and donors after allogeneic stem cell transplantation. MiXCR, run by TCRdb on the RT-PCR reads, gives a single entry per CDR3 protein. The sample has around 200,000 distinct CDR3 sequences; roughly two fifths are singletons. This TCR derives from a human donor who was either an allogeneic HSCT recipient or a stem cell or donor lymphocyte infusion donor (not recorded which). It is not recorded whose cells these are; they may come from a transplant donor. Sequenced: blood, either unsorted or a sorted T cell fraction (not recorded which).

The CDR3 region has the DNA TGTGCCAGCAGTCCTAGTCCAGGGTTGGCTGGAAACACCATATATTTT. Translation: CASSPSPGLAGNTIYF. The chain links TRBV28 to TRBJ1-3; TRBD1 might be the D (5 bases). Trimming took off 5 bases at V and 2 bases at J, with 16 bases between the two ends. CDR3 size: 16 residues. Germline lookup yields CDR1 MDHEN and CDR2 SYDVKM.